This T cell receptor beta chain is from a study of T cells in Graves' hyperthyroidism and ophthalmopathy. Whole-study results and caveats: The model identified upcoming ophthalmopathy a median around 6 months ahead of onset. Most clonotypes that expanded in the thyroid above 0.001 also showed up in blood.

Patients were excluded for uncontrolled infection, other autoimmune disease, pregnancy or lactation. Clinical symptoms, serum thyroxine, TRAb, thyroid ultrasound and orbital computed tomography informed diagnoses. Template material for amplifying TCR beta CDR3 regions consisted of RNA transcripts. Researchers ran a first-round RT-PCR on the TCR CDR3 using the HTBI primer set. TCRdb used MiXCR to reprocess the multiplex PCR reads, holding one entry per CDR3 protein. This sample carries hundreds of thousands of distinct CDR3 sequences, about 45% of them seen once, and the ten largest clones take approximately 6.8%. In regard to this clonotype: As yet, its antigen is unknown.

The clonotype was recovered from an adult man with Graves' disease, either hyperthyroidism or ophthalmopathy (not recorded which). Material for sequencing was peripheral blood or thyroid tissue (not recorded which).

The CDR3 nucleotides are TGTGCCACCAGCAGCACAGGGATCGATTCACCCCTCCACTTT. Translated, it gives CATSSTGIDSPLHF. The chain recombines TRBV15 with TRBJ1-6; D perhaps matches TRBD1 (6 bases). Trimming stripped 3 bases from V and 8 bases from J, with 11 bases between. CDR3 length: 14 amino acids. The V gene's germline CDR1 is LNHNV and CDR2 YYDKDF (reference sequence).